These 15 T cell receptor beta chains came from one sample sequenced in a study of human T cells and chemical hapten exposure. Time point reported: patch test 2, 6 weeks after DPC sensitization. Indicated treatment: therapeutic diphenylcyclopropenone sensitization with weekly scalp DPC. MiXCR, run by TCRdb on the RACE reads, gives a single entry per CDR3 protein. The data hold 80,000 to 95,000 distinct CDR3 sequences, with about 11% observed a single time. Here the sequenced sample was whole blood, taken in connection with sensitization to the hapten diphenylcyclopropenone (DPC). The receptor set was obtained from a man in his forties or fifties with alopecia areata. Some clones in this sample may be carry-over from other donors' samples.

This clonotype has only a few counts. The J gene is TRBJ2-4, the V gene TRBV19; D gene ambiguous. Germline CDR1 is LNHDA and CDR2 is SQIVND (reference sequence). Trimming removed 0 bases from V and 0 bases from J, with 3 bases in between. This CDR3 is built from 14 residues. CDR3 nucleotide sequence: TGTGCCAGTAGTATAGAACTAGCCAAAAACATTCAGTACTTC. Amino acid sequence: CASSIELAKNIQYF.

In this sample, this clonotype is medium-sized. This chain links TRBV7-9 with TRBJ1-1; D ambiguous. Germline V gene data show CDR1 as SEHNR and CDR2 as FQNEAQ (reference sequence). CDR3 size: 12 residues. Trimming pared 7 bases from V and 9 bases from J, leaving 15 bases between. The chain's CDR3 is CASTPEAPQAFF. CDR3 bases: TGTGCCAGCACCCCAGAGGCGCCTCAAGCTTTCTTT.

The chain uses TRBV7-9 and TRBJ1-1, with D uncertain. Germline-derived CDR1 and CDR2 are SEHNR and FQNEAQ (reference sequence). The CDR3 spans 13 residues. Between the trimmed V and J ends, which lost 6 bases and 0 bases, there was a span of 8 bases. CDR3 sequence reads: CASSFTMNTEAFF. As DNA, the CDR3 is TGTGCCAGCAGTTTTACAATGAACACTGAAGCTTTCTTT.

The V call is TRBV29-1, the J call TRBJ2-3; D possibly corresponds to TRBD1 (6 bases). Germline-derived CDR1 and CDR2 are SQVTM and ANQGSEA. Trimming cost V 0 bases and J 2 bases, with 15 bases left between them. This CDR3 comprises 16 residues. The CDR3 nucleotides are TGCAGCGTTGAAGACGAACAGGGCTGGAACACAGATACGCAGTATTTT. This gives the protein CSVEDEQGWNTDTQYF.

The table lists this clonotype with a few counts. The chain joins TRBV20-1 to TRBJ1-1; no reliable D call. V dropped 1 base and J dropped 4 bases, with 10 bases sitting between them. The CDR3 extends over 13 amino acids. The V gene's germline CDR1 is DFQATT and CDR2 SNEGSKA (reference sequence). The CDR3: CSARVSSTTEAFF. The CDR3 DNA follows: TGCAGTGCTAGAGTTTCATCGACCACTGAAGCTTTCTTT.

This clonotype has a handful of counts. The chain combines TRBV29-1 with TRBJ1-1; possible D gene TRBD1, 6 bases. Germline V CDR1 and CDR2: SQVTM, ANQGSEA. Trimming left V 6 bases short and J 6 bases short, with 17 bases between. The CDR3 is made up of 13 amino acids. As DNA, the CDR3 is TGCAGCGTGACCTCGACAGGAGGGGCTGAAGCTTTCTTT. This sequence encodes CSVTSTGGAEAFF.

The chain couples TRBV6-2 or TRBV6-3 to TRBJ2-5; D ambiguous. V lost 5 bases and J 7 bases, leaving 14 bases between the germline ends. Germline assignment: CDR1 MNHEY and CDR2 SVGEGT. There are 13 residues in the CDR3. CDR3 nucleotides: TGTGCCAGCAGTCCCCGGGCCCTCGGGACCCAGTACTTC. It encodes CASSPRALGTQYF.

The chain carries TRBV11-1 and TRBJ2-7, with D unclear. CDR3 size: 14 residues. Germline lookup yields CDR1 SGHAT and CDR2 FQDESV (reference sequence). The germline V and J ends were trimmed by 3 bases and 3 bases, with 12 bases remaining between them. CDR3 protein: CASSLGRYRYEQYF. The DNA for the CDR3 is TGTGCCAGCAGCTTGGGCCGATACCGCTACGAGCAGTACTTC.

The chain is built from TRBV5-6 and TRBJ1-5; TRBD1 matches at 9 bases. The CDR3 runs to 17 residues. V was clipped by 4 bases and J by 0 bases; unmatched bases: 8. The germline gives CDR1 SGHDT, CDR2 YYEEEE. The DNA of the CDR3 is TGTGCCAGCAGCATTGGACAGGGGATGTATAGCAATCAGCCCCAGCATTTT. It encodes CASSIGQGMYSNQPQHF.

The chain uses TRBV20-1 and TRBJ2-1; 10 nucleotides agree with TRBD2. Germline lookup yields CDR1 DFQATT and CDR2 SNEGSKA (reference sequence). The CDR3 loop spans 17 amino acids. The J segment lost 3 bases and the V segment lost 3 bases, leaving 11 bases of the junction unmatched. CDR3 region: CSARKAGGPVNYNEQFF. The CDR3 region has the DNA TGCAGTGCTAGGAAAGCGGGAGGGCCCGTGAACTACAATGAGCAGTTCTTC.

This rearrangement joins TRBV6-1 to TRBJ2-7, with 8 bases that match TRBD1. The CDR3 sequence is 15 residues long. Germline CDR1 reads MNHNS; CDR2 reads SASEGT. The trim removed 1 base at V and 2 bases at J, leaving 4 bases unmatched. CDR3 protein: CASSEGTGGPYEQYF. The CDR3 nucleotides read TGTGCCAGCAGTGAAGGCACAGGGGGACCCTACGAGCAGTACTTC.

This clonotype was seen only a few times. The V call is TRBV4-1, the J call TRBJ2-7; 16 bases are shared with TRBD2. The junction had 6 bases not matched to a gene; V was cut back by 2 bases and J by 5 bases. CDR1 and CDR2 from the germline V gene are MGHRA and YSYEKL. This CDR3 is 17 amino acids long. CDR3 region: CASSQTGTSGRGHEQYV. The CDR3 DNA is TGCGCCAGCAGCCAAACCGGGACTAGCGGGAGGGGCCACGAGCAGTACGTC.

This clonotype showed up many times. This chain uses TRBV24-1 with TRBJ1-6; the D is unclear. Trimming left V 9 bases short and J 2 bases short, with 22 bases between. From germline, CDR1 is KGHDR and CDR2 SFDVKD. This CDR3 is built from 18 residues. The CDR3 protein is CATLTSPKGRTYNSPLHF. The CDR3 DNA is TGTGCCACCCTAACCTCCCCCAAAGGACGGACCTATAATTCACCCCTCCACTTT.

DNA for the CDR3: TGTGCCAGTAGTACGACCAATCGGCCTCCCTACAATGAGCAGTTCTTC. Residues: CASSTTNRPPYNEQFF. This sequence joins TRBV19 and TRBJ2-1; no clear D. The CDR3 is 16 residues long. Trimming stripped 4 bases from V and 2 bases from J, with 15 bases between. Germline values: CDR1 LNHDA, CDR2 SQIVND (reference sequence).

At least ten counts were recorded for this clonotype. This chain uses TRBV12-3 or TRBV12-4 with TRBJ1-2, with 8 bases aligning to TRBD1. The junction had 5 bases not matched to a gene; V was cut back by 4 bases and J by 4 bases. The CDR3 contains 14 residues. This CDR3 reads CASSSGTGTYGYTF. Written as DNA, the CDR3 is TGTGCCAGCAGTTCCGGGACAGGCACCTATGGCTACACCTTC.